Described below is a single TCR beta chain sequence and its context. Its antigen is undetermined. The junction differs from germline at one of its ends, possibly a read error. The data are from a study of blood T cells in healthy people across ages. The CDR3 is made up of 13 amino acids. Points from the study as a whole: The study found more naive CD4+ cells and higher diversity in long-lived than aged donors.

Using a J-beta primer mix together with a sample-barcoded 5' primer, a second PCR was run for roughly 7 to 11 cycles. Carrying 12 random nucleotides, a template-switch adaptor labeled each individual cDNA molecule. TCRdb re-derived calls from the 5' RACE reads in MiXCR, one entry per CDR3 protein. This table holds roughly 800,000 distinct CDR3 sequences, around 36% found once. The V call is TRBV12-3 or TRBV12-4, the J call TRBJ1-2, with no clear D. The sample comprised blood. The clonotype comes from a man aged 18 to 29 in good health. CDR3 region: CASSSAGLYSYTF. The DNA of the CDR3 is TGTGCCAGCAGTTCGGCAGGCCTCTATAGCTACACCTTC.